This T cell receptor (beta chain) was observed in a study of metastatic and nonmetastatic thyroid tumors. About the study: Repertoires were compared across blood and tumor or nodule tissue from malignant and benign thyroid patients. General study points: When malignant thyroid tumors were compared with benign nodules, TCR beta diversity was reportedly significantly higher in the malignant tumors. This held in both blood and tumor samples.

CDR3 length: 15 amino acids. Germline CDR1 reads LNHDA; CDR2 reads SQIVND (reference sequence). With V trimmed by 9 bases and J by 3 bases, 13 bases remained unmatched. TCRdb re-called the PCR reads with MiXCR. The sample yields roughly 16,000 clones, roughly 14% seen once. None of the patients had undergone any treatment ahead of thyroid surgery. This clone was counted a few times. Its antigen is not identified. This clonotype was sampled from a female donor with papillary thyroid cancer or a benign thyroid nodule (not recorded which). Some clones in this sample may be carry-over from other donors' samples. The chain carries TRBV19 and TRBJ2-7, with 8 nucleotides matching TRBD2. The sample was blood. The CDR3 DNA is TGTGCCAGCAAGAGATCTCCGGGGGGGGACTACGAGCAGTACTTC. Amino acid sequence: CASKRSPGGDYEQYF.